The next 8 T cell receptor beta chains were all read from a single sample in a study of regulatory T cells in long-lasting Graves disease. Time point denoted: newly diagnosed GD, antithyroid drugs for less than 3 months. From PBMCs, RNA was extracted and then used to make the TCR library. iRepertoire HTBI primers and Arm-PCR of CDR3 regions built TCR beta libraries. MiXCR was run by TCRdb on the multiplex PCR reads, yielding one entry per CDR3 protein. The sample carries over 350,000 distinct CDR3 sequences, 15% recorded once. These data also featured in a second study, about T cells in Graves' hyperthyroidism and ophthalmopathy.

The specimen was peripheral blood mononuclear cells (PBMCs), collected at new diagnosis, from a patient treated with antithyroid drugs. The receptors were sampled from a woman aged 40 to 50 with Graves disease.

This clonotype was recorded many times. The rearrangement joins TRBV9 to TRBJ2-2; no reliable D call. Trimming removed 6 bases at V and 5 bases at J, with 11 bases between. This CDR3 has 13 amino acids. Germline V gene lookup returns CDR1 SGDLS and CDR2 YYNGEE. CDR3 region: CASNAASTGELFF. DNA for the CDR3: TGTGCCAGCAACGCCGCCTCAACCGGGGAGCTGTTTTTT.

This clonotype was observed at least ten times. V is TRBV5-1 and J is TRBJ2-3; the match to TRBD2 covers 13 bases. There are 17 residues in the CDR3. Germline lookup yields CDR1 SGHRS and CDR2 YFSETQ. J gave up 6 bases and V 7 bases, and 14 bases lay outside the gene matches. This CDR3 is CASGGGLAGALMDTQYF. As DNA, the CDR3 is TGCGCCAGCGGGGGAGGACTAGCGGGAGCCCTTATGGATACGCAGTATTTT. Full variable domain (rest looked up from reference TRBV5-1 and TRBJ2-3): KAGVTQTPRYLIKTRGQQVTLSCSPISGHRSVSWYQQTPGQGLQFLFEYFSETQRNKGNFPGRFSGRQFSNSRSEMNVSTLELGDSALYLCASGGGLAGALMDTQYFGPGTRLTVL.

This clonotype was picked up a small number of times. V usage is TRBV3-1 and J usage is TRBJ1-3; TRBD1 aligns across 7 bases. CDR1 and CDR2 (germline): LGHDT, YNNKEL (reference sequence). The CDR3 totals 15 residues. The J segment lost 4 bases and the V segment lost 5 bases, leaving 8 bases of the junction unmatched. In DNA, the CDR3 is TGTGCCAGCAGCGCTAACAGGGGTCGCGGAAACACCATATATTTT. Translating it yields CASSANRGRGNTIYF.

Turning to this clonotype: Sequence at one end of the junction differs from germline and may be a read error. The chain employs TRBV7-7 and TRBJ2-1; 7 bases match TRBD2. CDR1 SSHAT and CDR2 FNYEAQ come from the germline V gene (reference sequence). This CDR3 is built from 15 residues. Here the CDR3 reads CASSLSASGFGEQFF. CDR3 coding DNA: TGTGCTAGCAGCTTATCCGCTAGCGGTTTCGGGGAGCAGTTCTTC.

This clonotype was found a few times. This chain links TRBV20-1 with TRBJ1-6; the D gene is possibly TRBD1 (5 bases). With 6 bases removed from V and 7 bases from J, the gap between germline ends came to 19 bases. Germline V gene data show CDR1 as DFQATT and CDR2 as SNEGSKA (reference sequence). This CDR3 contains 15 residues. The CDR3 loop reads CSATQQGEGNSPLHF. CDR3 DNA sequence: TGCAGTGCAACCCAGCAGGGCGAAGGAAATTCACCCCTCCACTTT.

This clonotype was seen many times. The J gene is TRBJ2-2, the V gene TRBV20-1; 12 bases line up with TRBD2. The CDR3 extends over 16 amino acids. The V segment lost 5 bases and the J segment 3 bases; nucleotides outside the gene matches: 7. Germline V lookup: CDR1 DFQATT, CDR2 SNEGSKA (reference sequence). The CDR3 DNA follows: TGCAGTGCTGGCAGGACTAGCGGGACCGACACCGGGGAGCTGTTTTTT. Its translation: CSAGRTSGTDTGELFF.

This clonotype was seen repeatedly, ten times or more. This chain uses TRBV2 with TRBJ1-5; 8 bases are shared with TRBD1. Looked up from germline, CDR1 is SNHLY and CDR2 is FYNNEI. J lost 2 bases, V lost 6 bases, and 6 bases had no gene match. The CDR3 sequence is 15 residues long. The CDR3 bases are TGTGCCAGCAGAGACAGGGGTGGGGGCAATCAGCCCCAGCATTTT. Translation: CASRDRGGGNQPQHF.

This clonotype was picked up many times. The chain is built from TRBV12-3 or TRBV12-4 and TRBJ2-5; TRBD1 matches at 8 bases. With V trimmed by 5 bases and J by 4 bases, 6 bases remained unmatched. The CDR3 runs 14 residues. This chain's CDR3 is CASSAQGGRETQYF. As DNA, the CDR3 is TGTGCCAGCAGTGCACAGGGGGGCCGAGAGACCCAGTACTTC.